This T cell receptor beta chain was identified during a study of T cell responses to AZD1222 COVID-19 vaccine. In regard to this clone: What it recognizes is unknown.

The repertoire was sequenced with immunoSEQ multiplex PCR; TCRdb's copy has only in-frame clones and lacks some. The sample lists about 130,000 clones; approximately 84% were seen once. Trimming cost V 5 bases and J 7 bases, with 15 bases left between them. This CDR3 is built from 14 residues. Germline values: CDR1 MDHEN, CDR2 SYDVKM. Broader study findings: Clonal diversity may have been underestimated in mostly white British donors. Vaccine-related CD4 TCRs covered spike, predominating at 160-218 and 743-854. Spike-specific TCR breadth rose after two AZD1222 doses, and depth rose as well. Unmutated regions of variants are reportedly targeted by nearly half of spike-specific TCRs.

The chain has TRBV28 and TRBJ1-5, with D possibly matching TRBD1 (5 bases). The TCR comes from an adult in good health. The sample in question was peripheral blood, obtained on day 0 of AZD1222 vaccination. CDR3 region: CASSRGGGRQPQHF. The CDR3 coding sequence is TGTGCCAGCAGTCGGGGCGGGGGTAGACAGCCCCAGCATTTT.